The 30 T cell receptor beta chains below come from one sample, sequenced in a study of OX40 agonist ivuxolimab in advanced cancers. Measured with immunoSEQ multiplex PCR; TCRdb has only the in-frame clones, and not every one. The sample carries 30,000 to 45,000 clones, roughly 91% recorded once. Source: CD4+ or CD8+ T cells sorted from blood, taken in a trial of the OX40 agonist ivuxolimab. The origin of the receptors is an adult with an advanced solid tumor such as melanoma, head and neck, liver or kidney cancer.

The V gene is TRBV7-2, the J gene TRBJ1-3, with a possible D match to TRBD1 (5 bases). CDR3 length: 14 residues. CDR1 and CDR2 (germline): SGHTA, FQGNSA. Trimming took off 5 bases at V and 4 bases at J, with 12 bases between the two ends. CDR3 nucleotides: TGTGCCAGCAGCGAAGGGAGGGGCGGAAACACCATATATTTT. Its protein product is CASSEGRGGNTIYF.

This clone showed up just once. V usage is TRBV29-1 and J usage is TRBJ2-1; TRBD2 matches 10 bases. Germline CDR1 is SQVTM and CDR2 is ANQGSEA. The CDR3 is made up of 14 amino acids. Germline trimming cut 7 bases from V and 3 bases from J; bases unmatched to any gene: 6. Here the CDR3 reads CSGLAGTIYNEQFF. The CDR3 nucleotides read TGCAGCGGACTAGCGGGTACTATCTACAATGAGCAGTTCTTC.

The CDR3, as DNA: TGTGCCAGCAGCCCACGCGGTACTAGCGGGAGGGCTGGCCCCTACGAGCAGTACTTC. This encodes CASSPRGTSGRAGPYEQYF. The V gene is TRBV13, the J gene TRBJ2-7; 13 bases are a match to TRBD2. The V and J ends lost 5 bases and 2 bases, in that order; junction bases with no gene match: 15. This CDR3 comprises 19 residues. Germline V gives CDR1 PRHDT, CDR2 FYEKMQ (reference sequence).

This chain joins TRBV28 and TRBJ1-2; weak D call: TRBD1 (6 bases). The CDR3 extends over 15 amino acids. CDR1 and CDR2 (germline): MDHEN, SYDVKM. Between the trimmed V and J ends, which lost 6 bases and 0 bases, there was a span of 14 bases. CDR3 coding DNA: TGTGCCAGCAGCCTATGGACAGAGTCTAACTATGGCTACACCTTC. The encoded protein is CASSLWTESNYGYTF.

The V call is TRBV6-5, the J call TRBJ2-1; TRBD1 might be the D (5 bases). The CDR3 length is 10 residues. Germline V lookup: CDR1 MNHEY, CDR2 SVGAGI. The CDR3 bases are TGTGCAGCAGGGTACAATGAGCAGTTCTTC. Translation: CAAGYNEQFF.

V gene TRBV15 combines with J gene TRBJ2-5; D not certain. The germline V gene encodes CDR1 LNHNV and CDR2 YYDKDF (reference sequence). CDR3 size: 14 residues. V dropped 3 bases and J dropped 5 bases, with 13 bases sitting between them. In nucleotides, the CDR3 is TGTGCCACCAGCAGGGTCCGGCAGGCGGAGACCCAGTACTTC. It specifies CATSRVRQAETQYF.

The chain combines TRBV7-9 with TRBJ2-1; D is uncertain. Germline V gene lookup returns CDR1 SEHNR and CDR2 FQNEAQ (reference sequence). This CDR3 contains 13 residues. V was cut by 5 bases and J by 5 bases, with 10 bases left in between. The CDR3 DNA reads as TGTGCCAGCAGCCCCCGATGGAACAATGAGCAGTTCTTC. Translating gives CASSPRWNNEQFF.

This chain connects TRBV4-3 to TRBJ1-1, with D perhaps matching TRBD1 (6 bases). Trimming left V 0 bases short and J 5 bases short, with 10 bases between. Germline assignment: CDR1 LGHNA and CDR2 YSLEER. The CDR3 covers 14 residues. Written as DNA, the CDR3 is TGCGCCAGCAGCCAAGATGGAAGGGGGACTGAAGCTTTCTTT. Its translation is CASSQDGRGTEAFF.

The chain recombines TRBV7-9 with TRBJ2-7; D is possibly TRBD2 (5 bases). The CDR3 spans 12 residues. Deletions cut 7 bases from V and 2 bases from J, with 9 bases between. In germline, CDR1 is SEHNR, CDR2 FQNEAQ (reference sequence). CDR3 sequence (DNA): TGTGCCAGCACCTCCGGGGCCTACGAGCAGTACTTC. Protein: CASTSGAYEQYF.

The J gene is TRBJ2-7, the V gene TRBV19, with 7 bases aligning to TRBD1. The V gene's germline CDR1 is LNHDA and CDR2 SQIVND (reference sequence). The ends lost 5 bases at V and 4 bases at J; junction bases unmatched: 11. The CDR3 is 15 residues long. The CDR3 region is CASSWGQRRLYEQYF. In nucleotides, the CDR3 is TGTGCCAGTAGTTGGGGACAGCGGCGGCTATACGAGCAGTACTTC.

This chain connects TRBV5-6 to TRBJ2-7; 9 positions agree with TRBD1. This CDR3 region has 15 residues. Germline lookup yields CDR1 SGHDT and CDR2 YYEEEE. Trimming took 4 bases from V and 3 from J; bases not matched to a gene: 8. In nucleotides, the CDR3 is TGTGCCAGCAGCGGATCCGGGACAGGGTTCTACGAGCAGTACTTC. Protein sequence: CASSGSGTGFYEQYF.

The chain couples TRBV5-4 to TRBJ2-1; D is possibly TRBD2 (6 bases). V gave up 0 bases and J gave up 4 bases, with 17 bases separating them. CDR3 length equals 17 residues. Germline lookup yields CDR1 SGHNT and CDR2 YYREEE (reference sequence). Here the CDR3 reads CASSLAGTSITYNEQFF. The CDR3 DNA reads TGTGCCAGCAGCTTGGCCGGGACTTCGATAACTTACAATGAGCAGTTCTTC.

This clone is categorized as medium-sized. The J gene is TRBJ2-5, the V gene TRBV6-5; weak D call: TRBD2 (5 bases). Germline CDR1 MNHEY, CDR2 SVGAGI. Between the trimmed V and J ends, which lost 6 bases and 4 bases, there was a span of 18 bases. This CDR3 spans 15 amino acids. The CDR3 DNA follows: TGTGCCAGCAGACACCTCCGGGGATCGGGAGAGACCCAGTACTTC. Translating gives CASRHLRGSGETQYF.

V is TRBV5-4 and J is TRBJ2-7; 7 nucleotides line up with TRBD2. Looked up from germline, CDR1 is SGHNT and CDR2 is YYREEE (reference sequence). Trimming at V came to 4 bases and at J to 4 bases, leaving 5 bases not matched to a gene. The CDR3 consists of 13 residues. For the CDR3, the DNA is TGTGCCAGCAGCCCGGGGGGAGATTACGAGCAGTACTTC. Amino acids: CASSPGGDYEQYF.

This chain joins TRBV19 and TRBJ2-7, with 8 nucleotides matching TRBD1. Germline CDR1 LNHDA, CDR2 SQIVND (reference sequence). V was pared by 4 bases and J by 2 bases, with 7 bases of the junction left unmatched. The length of the CDR3 is 15 residues. CDR3 bases: TGTGCCAGTAGTACCGCGGGACAGGCGACCTACGAGCAGTACTTC. Amino acids: CASSTAGQATYEQYF.

The chain couples TRBV7-9 to TRBJ1-4; TRBD1 matches 8 bases. The germline V gene encodes CDR1 SEHNR and CDR2 FQNEAQ (reference sequence). The CDR3 is 15 residues long. Trimming took 5 bases from V and 4 from J; bases not matched to a gene: 6. CDR3 amino acids: CASSVTGALNEKLFF. Written as DNA, the CDR3 is TGTGCCAGCAGCGTGACAGGGGCCCTTAATGAAAAACTGTTTTTT.

This clone was picked up a small number of times. One junction end does not reproduce the germline sequence, and a read error may be involved. This chain links TRBV7-3 with TRBJ2-3, with 9 positions matching TRBD1. This CDR3 contains 15 residues. Per germline, CDR1 SGHTA and CDR2 FQGTGA. CDR3 residues: CASSVTGGGTDTQYF. The CDR3 DNA reads TGTGCCAGCAGCGTAACAGGGGGCGGCACAGATACGCAGTATTTT.

The CDR3 DNA reads TGTGCCAGCAGCCCCGACAGGGGTCAGGGCACCGGGGAGCTGTTTTTT. The encoded protein is CASSPDRGQGTGELFF. The rearrangement uses TRBV9 and TRBJ2-2; TRBD1 aligns across 8 bases. Germline V gives CDR1 SGDLS, CDR2 YYNGEE. Trimming removed 4 bases from V and 4 bases from J; junction bases left unmatched: 9. The length of the CDR3 is 16 residues.

This clone occurred a few times. This chain joins TRBV2 and TRBJ2-7, with D possibly matching TRBD1 (6 bases). The CDR3 consists of 14 residues. Germline CDR1 is SNHLY and CDR2 is FYNNEI. V dropped 4 bases and J dropped 1 base, with 11 bases sitting between them. CDR3 bases: TGTGCCAGCAGTGGGTATACAGGGTCCTACGAGCAGTACTTC. This translates into CASSGYTGSYEQYF.

The gene calls are TRBV11-1 and TRBJ2-1, with 11 bases fitting TRBD2. The CDR3 runs to 15 residues. J was trimmed by 8 bases and V by 6 bases; bases with no gene match: 9. Looked up from germline, CDR1 is SGHAT and CDR2 is FQDESV (reference sequence). The CDR3 DNA follows: TGTGCCAGCAGAAACACTAGCGGGAGATGGGATGAGCAGTTCTTC. This translates into CASRNTSGRWDEQFF.

The J gene is TRBJ2-1, the V gene TRBV23-1; D is ambiguous. TRBV23-1 is marked as an open reading frame, function uncertain. This CDR3 has 12 amino acids. V lost 4 bases and J 6 bases, leaving 7 bases between the germline ends. The CDR3 reads CASSPDCNEQFF. CDR3 nucleotide sequence: TGCGCCAGCAGTCCAGACTGCAATGAGCAGTTCTTC.

This clone has more than one count but fewer than ten. The V and J genes are TRBV19 and TRBJ1-5; a possible D gene is TRBD1 (5 bases). This CDR3 spans 13 amino acids. Trimming stripped 5 bases from V and 4 bases from J, with 9 bases between. Germline-derived CDR1 and CDR2 are LNHDA and SQIVND (reference sequence). The CDR3 DNA reads as TGTGCCAGTAGTCCAGGGACTAATCAGCCCCAGCATTTT. Translating gives CASSPGTNQPQHF.

The rearrangement links TRBV7-3 to TRBJ2-1; TRBD2 is a possible D gene (6 bases). The CDR3 loop spans 16 amino acids. Trimming stripped 5 bases from V and 0 bases from J, with 14 bases between. CDR1 and CDR2 from the germline V gene are SGHTA and FQGTGA. The CDR3 DNA reads TGTGCCAGCAGCGGAGGGGCGGGGAGCTCCTACAATGAGCAGTTCTTC. Its protein is CASSGGAGSSYNEQFF.

V and J are TRBV7-9 and TRBJ2-5; 8 bases match TRBD1. The CDR3 sequence is 15 residues long. The V gene's germline CDR1 is SEHNR and CDR2 FQNEAQ (reference sequence). The V and J ends lost 4 bases and 5 bases, in that order; junction bases with no gene match: 9. CDR3 in amino acids: CASSSGGYSGETQYF. CDR3 sequence (DNA): TGTGCCAGCAGCTCAGGGGGCTACTCCGGGGAGACCCAGTACTTC.

As for this clone: A read error may account for a junction end that differs from germline. The sample holds other DNA sequences that translate to the same CDR3. The chain recombines TRBV10-3 with TRBJ2-5, with D hard to call. The CDR3 is 14 residues long. Germline V lookup: CDR1 ENHRY, CDR2 SYGVKD. CDR3 sequence: CAISDSPGQETQYF. In DNA form, the CDR3 reads TGTGCTATCAGTGATTCGCCCGGCCAAGAGACCCAGTACTTC.

The chain employs TRBV9 and TRBJ2-7; D is uncertain. Germline loops: CDR1 SGDLS, CDR2 YYNGEE. This CDR3 comprises 14 residues. V lost 3 bases to trimming and J lost 3 bases, with 13 bases between them. DNA for the CDR3: TGTGCCAGCAGCGGTCCCAGAGATGACTACGAGCAGTACTTC. It codes for CASSGPRDDYEQYF. Based on the CDR3 plus reference TRBV9 and TRBJ2-7, the full variable domain is DSGVTQTPKHLITATGQRVTLRCSPRSGDLSVYWYQQSLDQGLQFLIQYYNGEERAKGNILERFSAQQFPDLHSELNLSSLELGDSALYFCASSGPRDDYEQYFGPGTRLTVT.

A single count supports this clone. The V and J genes are TRBV7-7 and TRBJ2-2, with D tentatively TRBD1 or TRBD2 (5 bases each). V lost 7 bases and J lost 3, with 6 bases in between. The germline V gene encodes CDR1 SSHAT and CDR2 FNYEAQ (reference sequence). The CDR3 has 12 residues. The CDR3 reads CASMGDTGELFF. CDR3 nucleotides: TGTGCCAGCATGGGGGACACCGGGGAGCTGTTTTTT.

This chain links TRBV28 with TRBJ1-5; 8 nucleotides line up with TRBD1. The CDR3 sequence is 16 residues long. V was pared by 5 bases and J by 3 bases, with 9 bases of the junction left unmatched. The germline V gene encodes CDR1 MDHEN and CDR2 SYDVKM. CDR3 in DNA: TGTGCCAGCAGTCCCCGGACAGGGCGAGTCAATCAGCCCCAGCATTTT. Translated, it gives CASSPRTGRVNQPQHF. Filled out from reference TRBV28 and TRBJ1-5, the complete variable domain reads DVKVTQSSRYLVKRTGEKVFLECVQDMDHENMFWYRQDPGLGLRLIYFSYDVKMKEKGDIPEGYSVSREKKERFSLILESASTNQTSMYLCASSPRTGRVNQPQHFGDGTRLSIL.

This chain connects TRBV27 to TRBJ2-7; tentative D call: TRBD1 (5 bases). V lost 4 bases to trimming and J lost 4 bases, with 14 bases between them. Per the germline V gene, CDR1 is MNHEY and CDR2 is SMNVEV (reference sequence). CDR3 length: 14 residues. The CDR3 is CASSSQGYPYEQYF. CDR3 bases: TGTGCCAGCAGTTCTCAGGGCTACCCGTACGAGCAGTACTTC.

CDR3 sequence reads: CASSLSPLAGFYEQYF. CDR3 DNA: TGTGCCAGCAGCTTATCCCCGCTAGCGGGTTTCTACGAGCAGTACTTC. The chain carries TRBV6-6 and TRBJ2-7; 8 bases fit TRBD2. The length of the CDR3 is 16 residues. The germline V gene encodes CDR1 MNHNY and CDR2 SVGAGI (reference sequence). After removal of 6 bases from V and 3 bases from J, the junction contained 13 bases not matched to a gene.